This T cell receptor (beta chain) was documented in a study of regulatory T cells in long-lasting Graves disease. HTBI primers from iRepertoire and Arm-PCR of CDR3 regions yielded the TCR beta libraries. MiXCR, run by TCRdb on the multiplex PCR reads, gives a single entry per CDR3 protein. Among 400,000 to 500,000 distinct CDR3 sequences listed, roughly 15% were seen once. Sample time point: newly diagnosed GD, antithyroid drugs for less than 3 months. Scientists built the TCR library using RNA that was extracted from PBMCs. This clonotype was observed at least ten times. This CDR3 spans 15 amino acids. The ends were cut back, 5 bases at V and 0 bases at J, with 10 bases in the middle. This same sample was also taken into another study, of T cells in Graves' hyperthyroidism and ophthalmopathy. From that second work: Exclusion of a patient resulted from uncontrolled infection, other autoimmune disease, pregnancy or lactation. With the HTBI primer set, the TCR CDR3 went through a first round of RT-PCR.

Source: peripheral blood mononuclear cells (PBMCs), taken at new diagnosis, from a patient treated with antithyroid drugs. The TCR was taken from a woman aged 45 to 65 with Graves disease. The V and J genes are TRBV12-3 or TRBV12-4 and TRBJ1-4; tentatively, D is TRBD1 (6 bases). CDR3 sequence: CASSRTDATNEKLFF. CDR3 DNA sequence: TGTGCCAGCAGTAGGACAGACGCAACTAATGAAAAACTGTTTTTT.